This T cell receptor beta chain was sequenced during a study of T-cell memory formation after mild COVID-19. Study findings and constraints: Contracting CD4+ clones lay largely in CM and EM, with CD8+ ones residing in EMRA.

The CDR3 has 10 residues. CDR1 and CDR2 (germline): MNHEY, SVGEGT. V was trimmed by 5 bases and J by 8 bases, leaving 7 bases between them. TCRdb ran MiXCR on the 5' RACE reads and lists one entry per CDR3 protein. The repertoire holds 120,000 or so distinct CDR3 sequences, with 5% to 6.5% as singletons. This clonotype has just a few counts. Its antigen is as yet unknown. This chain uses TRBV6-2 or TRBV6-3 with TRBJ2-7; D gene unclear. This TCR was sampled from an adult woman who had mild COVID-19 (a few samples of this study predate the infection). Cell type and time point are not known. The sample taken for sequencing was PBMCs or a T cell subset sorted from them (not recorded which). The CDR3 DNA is TGTGCCAGCAGTGGCCTCAAGCAGTACTTC. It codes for CASSGLKQYF.